Listed below are T cell receptor beta chains from one sample, sequenced in a study of T cell changes during pregnancy in multiple sclerosis. This table comes from immunoSEQ multiplex PCR, and its TCRdb copy is limited to in-frame clones, with some not included. The data show 25,000 to 35,000 clones, roughly 90% seen once. The source material was CD8+ T cells from peripheral blood mononuclear cells, sampled in the second trimester of pregnancy. The receptor source for this set is a female donor with multiple sclerosis, enrolled in a pregnancy study. The CDR3 runs from the conserved cysteine through the conserved F or W. The order of the fields is CDR3 length, V gene, D gene, J gene, CDR3 DNA, CDR3 protein. The D gene is left open where the match is weak.

cdr3_length: 16; v_call: TRBV9; d_call: .; j_call: TRBJ2-3; cdr3_nt: TGTGCCAGCAGCGTAGATCATAGAGGGGGGGCAGATACGCAGTATTTT; cdr3_aa: CASSVDHRGGADTQYF
cdr3_length: 14; v_call: TRBV10-3; d_call: TRBD1; j_call: TRBJ2-7; cdr3_nt: TGTGCCATCAATCCAACAGGGGCTTCCTACGAGCAGTACTTC; cdr3_aa: CAINPTGASYEQYF
cdr3_length: 15; v_call: TRBV2; d_call: .; j_call: TRBJ2-1; cdr3_nt: TGTGCCAGCACCTATTTCAGGGGAGTGGACAATGAGCAGTTCTTC; cdr3_aa: CASTYFRGVDNEQFF
cdr3_length: 14; v_call: TRBV2; d_call: .; j_call: TRBJ2-3; cdr3_nt: TGTGCCGGCAAGAGCGGGCCATACACAGATACGCAGTATTTT; cdr3_aa: CAGKSGPYTDTQYF
cdr3_length: 14; v_call: TRBV6-5; d_call: TRBD1; j_call: TRBJ1-5; cdr3_nt: TGTGCCAGCAGTTCCCTACCAGGGGGGCAGCCCCAGCATTTT; cdr3_aa: CASSSLPGGQPQHF
cdr3_length: 11; v_call: TRBV30; d_call: .; j_call: TRBJ2-3; cdr3_nt: TGTGCCTGCCCAATGGGGGCCGCGCAGTATTTT; cdr3_aa: CACPMGAAQYF
cdr3_length: 14; v_call: TRBV9; d_call: .; j_call: TRBJ1-2; cdr3_nt: TGTGCCAGCAGCTCTCTCGGGGGATACTATGGCTACACCTTC; cdr3_aa: CASSSLGGYYGYTF
cdr3_length: 13; v_call: TRBV6-5; d_call: .; j_call: TRBJ1-1; cdr3_nt: TGTGCCAGCAGACAGGCCGTGGGGCCTGAAGCTTTCTTT; cdr3_aa: CASRQAVGPEAFF
cdr3_length: 15; v_call: TRBV19; d_call: .; j_call: TRBJ1-5; cdr3_nt: TGTGCCAGTACCCAGAGGACAGACCTCAGTCAGCCCCAGCATTTT; cdr3_aa: CASTQRTDLSQPQHF
cdr3_length: 14; v_call: TRBV19; d_call: .; j_call: TRBJ1-1; cdr3_nt: TGTGCCAGTAGTCTCCCGCCGGGAGACACTGAAGCTTTCTTT; cdr3_aa: CASSLPPGDTEAFF
cdr3_length: 11; v_call: TRBV5-6; d_call: .; j_call: TRBJ2-7; cdr3_nt: TGTGCCAGCAGCCACTCGTACGAGCAGTACTTC; cdr3_aa: CASSHSYEQYF
cdr3_length: 13; v_call: TRBV18; d_call: TRBD1; j_call: TRBJ2-7; cdr3_nt: TGTGCCAGCTCACCGGGACAGGTATACGAGCAGTACTTC; cdr3_aa: CASSPGQVYEQYF
cdr3_length: 18; v_call: TRBV5-4; d_call: TRBD2; j_call: TRBJ2-1; cdr3_nt: TGTGCCAGCAGCTTGGGAGGGACTAGCGGGGGGGCCCACAATGAGCAGTTCTTC; cdr3_aa: CASSLGGTSGGAHNEQFF
cdr3_length: 15; v_call: TRBV5-6; d_call: TRBD1; j_call: TRBJ1-5; cdr3_nt: TGTGCCAGCAGCTTGCAGGGACAGGGGAGGCAGCCCCAGCATTTT; cdr3_aa: CASSLQGQGRQPQHF